Described below is a single T cell receptor (delta chain) sequence and its context. No antigen is known for it. This likely reflects a read error, since a far larger clone is one base away. The sample carries other DNA sequences with the same CDR3. For bulk TCR repertoire analysis, Vgamma9/Vdelta2+ and Vdelta2-negative gammadelta T cell populations were flow-sorted out of peripheral blood mononuclear cells. These data belong to a study of γδ T cells in repeated Plasmodium falciparum infection (dated by TCRdb to the early 2020s). With respect to the entire study: The natural-infection arm enrolled Malian children exposed to intense seasonal malaria transmission, compared against age and gender matched Australian children. Samples from controlled-infection subjects were taken at baseline, just before selected infections, and 21 days after each infection. Four controlled human malaria infections were administered to roughly 5 malaria-naive U.S. adults over about 630 days by bites from P. falciparum NF54-infected Anopheles stephensi mosquitoes. The study examined how repeated Plasmodium falciparum infection shapes the human gammadelta T cell repertoire, using natural infection in Mali and controlled human malaria infection. The gammadelta TCR repertoires from Mali were analysed in two ways: cross-sectionally during periods with no transmission, and longitudinally across episodes of acute febrile malaria.

Findings and caveats that apply to the study as a whole: The controlled-infection cohort was small, limiting analysis of inter-individual variability in gammadelta T cell responses. Generalizability was limited because the Malian cohort came from a small rural village made up predominantly of one ethnic group. A highly stable polyclonal repertoire over time and infection, with many inter-individual overlapping TCRgamma sequences, was shown by Vgamma9/Vdelta2+ TCR repertoires. Repeated controlled infections appeared to drive waves of new clonotype selection in Vdelta2-negative, largely Vdelta1+, gammadelta TCR repertoires. Compared with Australian children, Malian children appeared to have Vdelta2-negative gammadelta TCR repertoires that were more clonally expanded, less diverse and less shared.

Library generation was performed with multiplex PCR. The run used an Illumina MiSeq. Both TCR gamma (TRG) and TCR delta (TRD) chains were sequenced from each sorted gammadelta T cell sample. The original methods were these. The repertoire analyses used clonotype tree plots, the accumulated frequency of the top 20 clonotypes, and diversity index (DI) and D75 metrics. Via CATT, TCRdb reprocessed the public reads, and rows with identical DNA were then joined. These V and J calls are TCRdb output, not the study's own analysis. Recorded for this sample are around 46,000 delta-chain clones; approximately 1.8% of them occurred a single time. The ten biggest clones cover 24% of the sample. Counted from cysteine to phenylalanine, this CDR3 has 15 amino acids. Here the CDR3 DNA is all that survives: 45 bases in frame from base 1. The germline V gene supplies CDR1 GEAIGNYY and CDR2 EKD.

The chain is assembled from TRDV2 and TRDJ1; 7 junctional bases match TRDD3. The J gene was missing in TCRdb and was found by matching the end of the DNA to germline. Specimen: gamma-delta T cells from blood. This clonotype originated in a pool of human donors (malaria-infected and uninfected, not separated). The sequenced DNA is TGCGCCTGTGACACCGTCGGGGGATCCTATAATAAACTCATCTTT. It translates to CACDTVGGSYNKLIF.